Below are 30 T cell receptor beta chains sequenced from a single sample in a study of blood T cell repertoires in COVID-19. Sequencing used immunoSEQ multiplex PCR; TCRdb keeps in-frame clones, though not all of them. The repertoire consists of 250,000 to 300,000 clones, with 75% to 90% occurring once and the leading ten covering 1.7%. Sequencing was done on a sample of PBMCs or T cells enriched from blood (not recorded which). The receptors derive from a woman in her thirties or forties who had recovered from COVID-19.

This clone has only a few counts. This chain uses TRBV19 with TRBJ1-2; D is unresolved. Trimming removed 8 bases at V and 4 bases at J, with 11 bases between. In germline, CDR1 is LNHDA, CDR2 SQIVND (reference sequence). The CDR3 is 12 amino acids. CDR3 bases: TGTGCCAGTCTATCCTCCGGCTATGGCTACACCTTC. Translated: CASLSSGYGYTF.

The chain carries TRBV5-8 and TRBJ2-7, with D unresolved. The V gene lost 4 bases and the J gene lost 0 bases, with 14 bases spanning the gap. This CDR3 contains 15 residues. CDR1 is SGHTS and CDR2 is YDEGEE in the germline V gene. The chain's CDR3 is CASSRIRGSSYEQYF. CDR3 nucleotides: TGTGCCAGCAGCCGAATCCGTGGCAGCTCCTACGAGCAGTACTTC.

The chain employs TRBV25-1 and TRBJ1-6, with 8 bases aligning to TRBD1. From germline, CDR1 is MGHDK and CDR2 SYGVNS. V lost 7 bases, J lost 7 bases, and 6 bases stayed unmatched. CDR3 length: 14 residues. For the CDR3, the DNA is TGTGCCAGCATCCAGACAGGGGAAAATTCACCCCTCCACTTT. Amino acids: CASIQTGENSPLHF.

In nucleotides, the CDR3 is TGTGCCAGCAGCTTAGCGCAGGGTAGGCCGGAAAAACTGTTTTTT. It translates to CASSLAQGRPEKLFF. This chain uses TRBV7-9 with TRBJ1-4; D is possibly TRBD1 (5 bases). Trimming removed 0 bases at V and 8 bases at J, with 13 bases between. Germline CDR1 and CDR2: SEHNR and FQNEAQ (reference sequence). The CDR3 sequence is 15 residues long.

This chain links TRBV4-3 with TRBJ2-1; 8 bases match TRBD2. The CDR3 covers 18 residues. Germline loops: CDR1 LGHNA, CDR2 YSLEER. After removal of 0 bases from V and 2 bases from J, the junction contained 9 bases not matched to a gene. Here the CDR3 reads CASSQDASGSPPYNEQFF. The CDR3 nucleotides are TGCGCCAGCAGCCAAGATGCCAGCGGGAGTCCCCCCTACAATGAGCAGTTCTTC.

V is TRBV5-6 and J is TRBJ1-1; 10 bases match TRBD1. CDR1 and CDR2 from the germline V gene are SGHDT and YYEEEE. The CDR3 is 14 amino acids. V dropped 3 bases and J dropped 11; count of bases not matched to a gene: 10. The CDR3 loop reads CASSWRTGTGEAFF. In DNA form, the CDR3 reads TGTGCCAGCAGCTGGCGCACCGGGACAGGGGAGGCTTTCTTT.

A single count supports this clone. This chain joins TRBV4-3 and TRBJ1-4, with D perhaps matching TRBD1 (5 bases). CDR1 LGHNA and CDR2 YSLEER come from the germline V gene. Trimming removed 2 bases at V and 0 bases at J, with 19 bases between. The CDR3 has 19 residues. The CDR3 reads CASSQHYSGHRATNEKLFF. CDR3 DNA sequence: TGCGCCAGCAGCCAACATTACTCTGGACACCGCGCAACTAATGAAAAACTGTTTTTT.

This clone has only a few counts. In DNA form, the CDR3 reads TGTGCCAGCAGACCAACCGGGAGAATGAATAATGAGCAGTTCTTC. It yields the protein CASRPTGRMNNEQFF. The rearrangement links TRBV11-2 to TRBJ2-1; possibly TRBD2 for D (6 bases). Deletions cut 6 bases from V and 7 bases from J, with 19 bases between. Germline V gives CDR1 SGHAT, CDR2 FQNNGV. The CDR3 sequence is 15 residues long.

A few counts support this clone. V and J are TRBV7-3 and TRBJ2-2, with D maybe TRBD2 (5 bases). This CDR3 comprises 12 residues. Deletions cut 3 bases from V and 10 bases from J, with 9 bases between. CDR1 is SGHTA and CDR2 is FQGTGA in the germline V gene. The CDR3 loop is CASSLGRSELFF. The CDR3 DNA reads as TGTGCCAGCAGCTTGGGGAGATCGGAGCTGTTTTTT. Full variable domain (missing parts from reference TRBV7-3 and TRBJ2-2): GAGVSQTPSNKVTEKGKYVELRCDPISGHTALYWYRQSLGQGPEFLIYFQGTGAADDSGLPNDRFFAVRPEGSVSTLKIQRTERGDSAVYLCASSLGRSELFFGEGSRLTVL.

The V call is TRBV6-5, the J call TRBJ1-2; no reliable D call. CDR3 length: 11 amino acids. Germline CDR1 and CDR2: MNHEY and SVGAGI. V was cut by 6 bases and J by 3 bases, with 5 bases left in between. CDR3 in DNA: TGTGCCAGCAGACAGTACTATGGCTACACCTTC. As protein: CASRQYYGYTF.

The chain couples TRBV5-6 to TRBJ2-1, with 9 bases aligning to TRBD2. The junction had 5 bases not matched to a gene; V was cut back by 4 bases and J by 3 bases. The CDR3 length is 15 residues. Per the germline V gene, CDR1 is SGHDT and CDR2 is YYEEEE. The CDR3 nucleotides read TGTGCCAGCAGCATTCTAGCGGGGCGCTACAATGAGCAGTTCTTC. This sequence encodes CASSILAGRYNEQFF. Combining the CDR3 with reference TRBV5-6 and TRBJ2-1 gives the whole variable domain DAGVTQSPTHLIKTRGQQVTLRCSPKSGHDTVSWYQQALGQGPQFIFQYYEEEERQRGNFPDRFSGHQFPNYSSELNVNALLLGDSALYLCASSILAGRYNEQFFGPGTRLTVL.

The V gene is TRBV6-5, the J gene TRBJ2-7, with 11 bases fitting TRBD2. Per germline, CDR1 MNHEY and CDR2 SVGAGI. The ends lost 4 bases at V and 7 bases at J; junction bases unmatched: 9. The CDR3 is made up of 15 amino acids. The CDR3 region has the DNA TGTGCCAGCAGTTTAACCGGGACTAGCGGCACGGAGCAGTACTTC. The encoded protein is CASSLTGTSGTEQYF.

Regarding this clone: Other DNA sequences in this sample translate to the same CDR3. The chain uses TRBV5-1 and TRBJ2-1, with a possible D match to TRBD1 (5 bases). This CDR3 region has 15 residues. In germline, CDR1 is SGHRS, CDR2 YFSETQ. The germline V and J ends were trimmed by 0 bases and 6 bases, with 13 bases remaining between them. The CDR3 reads CASSLVGQGLNEQFF. The DNA of the CDR3 is TGCGCCAGCAGCTTGGTAGGTCAGGGTCTCAATGAGCAGTTCTTC.

This clone was counted between two and nine times. The chain uses TRBV2 and TRBJ1-5, with TRBD1 matching 8 bases. The V gene's germline CDR1 is SNHLY and CDR2 FYNNEI. Unmatched junction bases numbered 4, after V lost 1 base and J lost 5 bases. This CDR3 has 15 residues. CDR3 bases: TGTGCCAGCAGTGAAGGCAGGGGGCGTTATCAGCCCCAGCATTTT. It is translated as CASSEGRGRYQPQHF. Combining the CDR3 with reference TRBV2 and TRBJ1-5 gives the whole variable domain EPEVTQTPSHQVTQMGQEVILRCVPISNHLYFYWYRQILGQKVEFLVSFYNNEISEKSEIFDDQFSVERPDGSNFTLKIRSTKLEDSAMYFCASSEGRGRYQPQHFGDGTRLSIL.

V gene TRBV6-5 combines with J gene TRBJ2-7, with D tentatively TRBD1 (6 bases). V dropped 0 bases and J dropped 3 bases, with 15 bases sitting between them. Germline V gives CDR1 MNHEY, CDR2 SVGAGI. The CDR3 is made up of 16 amino acids. The CDR3: CASSYSRAGDGYEQYF. Here the CDR3 DNA reads TGTGCCAGCAGTTACTCGCGGGCAGGGGATGGCTACGAGCAGTACTTC.

CDR3 nucleotides: TGCGCCAGCATCAAATTACCGGGGGAAGAGGGCTACGAGCAGTACTTC. Protein: CASIKLPGEEGYEQYF. The chain joins TRBV5-1 to TRBJ2-7, with a tentative D call TRBD2 (6 bases). CDR1 and CDR2 from the germline V gene are SGHRS and YFSETQ. Between the trimmed V and J ends, which lost 6 bases and 3 bases, there was a span of 22 bases. This CDR3 is built from 16 residues.

The V and J genes are TRBV5-1 and TRBJ2-3; D uncertain. CDR3 length: 15 residues. The ends were cut back, 0 bases at V and 2 bases at J, with 10 bases in the middle. Germline CDR1 and CDR2: SGHRS and YFSETQ. In DNA form, the CDR3 reads TGCGCCAGCAGCTTGGATTGGGCTCACACAGATACGCAGTATTTT. This codes for CASSLDWAHTDTQYF.

The chain employs TRBV5-1 and TRBJ2-1, with D perhaps matching TRBD2 (6 bases). The CDR3 is 15 amino acids. Trimming cost V 1 base and J 7 bases, with 15 bases left between them. Germline V lookup: CDR1 SGHRS, CDR2 YFSETQ. CDR3 protein: CASSLLGLEGNEQFF. Here the CDR3 DNA reads TGCGCCAGCAGCTTGTTGGGACTGGAGGGGAATGAGCAGTTCTTC.

Written as DNA, the CDR3 is TGTGCCATCAGTCTCCAGGGTAAGGACTATGGCTACACCTTC. It codes for CAISLQGKDYGYTF. The rearrangement links TRBV10-3 to TRBJ1-2, with TRBD1 as a possible D gene (5 bases). Per the germline V gene, CDR1 is ENHRY and CDR2 is SYGVKD. Trimming stripped 5 bases from V and 3 bases from J, with 13 bases between. This CDR3 comprises 14 residues.

V gene TRBV11-3 combines with J gene TRBJ1-1, with TRBD1 matching over 10 bases. This CDR3 has 14 amino acids. Looked up from germline, CDR1 is SGHNT and CDR2 is YENEEA. V lost 5 bases and J lost 8; bases outside the gene matches: 8. The DNA for the CDR3 is TGTGCCAGCAGCCCCGGACAGGGGGAGCGGGAAGCTTTCTTT. Its translation: CASSPGQGEREAFF.

This clone was counted between two and nine times. This chain uses TRBV30 with TRBJ1-1; D remains unclear. CDR1 GTSNPN and CDR2 SVGIG come from the germline V gene (reference sequence). This CDR3 is 14 amino acids long. The V end was cut by 3 bases, the J end by 5 bases, with 16 bases between. CDR3 amino acids: CAWSQTNPFTEAFF. The CDR3 bases are TGTGCCTGGAGCCAAACTAACCCGTTTACTGAAGCTTTCTTT.

This chain uses TRBV11-2 with TRBJ2-7, with TRBD1 as a possible D gene (6 bases). Germline CDR1 and CDR2: SGHAT and FQNNGV. Trimming pared 4 bases from V and 4 bases from J, leaving 23 bases between. CDR3 length: 17 amino acids. CDR3 DNA: TGTGCCAGCAGCTCCTTTTTACAGGGAGAATTAGGGTACGAGCAGTACTTC. Amino acid sequence: CASSSFLQGELGYEQYF. The full variable domain, completed using reference TRBV11-2 and TRBJ2-7, is EAGVAQSPRYKIIEKRQSVAFWCNPISGHATLYWYQQILGQGPKLLIQFQNNGVVDDSQLPKDRFSAERLKGVDSTLKIQPAKLEDSAVYLCASSSFLQGELGYEQYFGPGTRLTVT.

This clone was seen a single time. The V gene is TRBV3-1 (or the pseudogene TRBV3-2), the J gene TRBJ2-1; 10 nucleotides line up with TRBD2. Germline-derived CDR1 and CDR2 are LGHDT and YNNKEL (reference sequence). After removal of 0 bases from V and 10 bases from J, the junction contained 6 bases not matched to a gene. The CDR3 is made up of 15 amino acids. For the CDR3, the DNA is TGTGCCAGCAGCCAAGACCTGGGACTAGCGATAGAGCAGTTCTTC. As protein: CASSQDLGLAIEQFF.

The chain joins TRBV9 to TRBJ2-2, with TRBD2 identical over 10 bases. V lost 4 bases and J lost 5; bases outside the gene matches: 14. CDR1 and CDR2 from the germline V gene are SGDLS and YYNGEE. The CDR3 spans 18 residues. The CDR3 bases are TGTGCCAGCAGCCTTATGCTACTAGCGGGACAAGGTACCGGGGAGCTGTTTTTT. It codes for CASSLMLLAGQGTGELFF. The complete variable domain, with remaining parts taken from reference TRBV9 and TRBJ2-2, reads DSGVTQTPKHLITATGQRVTLRCSPRSGDLSVYWYQQSLDQGLQFLIQYYNGEERAKGNILERFSAQQFPDLHSELNLSSLELGDSALYFCASSLMLLAGQGTGELFFGEGSRLTVL.

The gene calls are TRBV7-8 and TRBJ1-5, with D possibly TRBD1 on 5 matching bases. Germline V gene lookup returns CDR1 SGHVS and CDR2 FQNEAQ. V was pared by 2 bases and J by 7 bases, with 9 bases between. CDR3 size: 13 residues. The CDR3 region is CASSLKGKQPQHF. The CDR3 bases are TGTGCCAGCAGCTTAAAGGGGAAACAGCCCCAGCATTTT.

The sample holds one count of this clone. Other DNA sequences within the sample encode an identical CDR3. The chain combines TRBV6-4 with TRBJ1-2, with D possibly TRBD1 on 5 matching bases. Trimming left V 2 bases short and J 7 bases short, with 8 bases between. From germline, CDR1 is MRHNA and CDR2 SNTAGT. The CDR3 totals 12 residues. CDR3 DNA sequence: TGTGCCAGCAGTGACGGGGGGTTTGGCTACACCTTC. Amino acids: CASSDGGFGYTF.

The chain carries TRBV19 and TRBJ1-1, with no clear D. This CDR3 is 13 amino acids long. The germline V gene has CDR1 LNHDA and CDR2 SQIVND (reference sequence). V was pared by 9 bases and J by 1 base, with 12 bases between. The CDR3 here is CASGAQKNTEAFF. The CDR3 nucleotides read TGTGCCAGCGGCGCACAGAAGAACACTGAAGCTTTCTTT.

The chain joins TRBV5-1 to TRBJ2-7, with D perhaps TRBD1 (7 bases). The CDR3 length is 14 residues. The germline V and J ends were trimmed by 4 bases and 3 bases, with 14 bases remaining between them. Germline CDR1 SGHRS, CDR2 YFSETQ. CDR3 coding DNA: TGCGCCAGCAGCGCGGGACAGAGTTACTACGAGCAGTACTTC. This codes for CASSAGQSYYEQYF.

V is TRBV5-6 and J is TRBJ1-6, with 7 nucleotides matching TRBD1. Germline V lookup: CDR1 SGHDT, CDR2 YYEEEE. There are 15 residues in the CDR3. The junction had 6 bases not matched to a gene; V was cut back by 0 bases and J by 9 bases. CDR3 DNA sequence: TGTGCCAGCAGCTTGGCTCGGACAGGTAGTTCACCCCTCCACTTT. It specifies CASSLARTGSSPLHF.

The chain combines TRBV6-5 with TRBJ2-2; perhaps TRBD1 as D (6 bases). CDR1 MNHEY and CDR2 SVGAGI come from the germline V gene. With 6 bases removed from V and 4 bases from J, the gap between germline ends came to 15 bases. The CDR3 length is 15 residues. CDR3 sequence (DNA): TGTGCCAGCAGGGAGGTCGGGACAACCACCGGGGAGCTGTTTTTT. It encodes CASREVGTTTGELFF.